This T cell receptor (beta chain) was recorded in a study of cytomegalovirus exposure and HLA in healthy donors. On the study more broadly: Unique TCRs numbering roughly 80 million, obtained from HLA-typed donors, made up an early data release. General observations from the study: Researchers had no immune exposure information except CMV serostatus available.

The PCR had 60 Vbeta and 13 Jbeta primers. TCRdb's table, derived via immunoSEQ multiplex PCR, lists solely in-frame clones and lacks some. Seen here are approximately 140,000 clones, 60% to 70% observed once, and the top ten hold 6% to 8.5%. With 1 base removed from V and 2 bases from J, the gap between germline ends came to 12 bases. Germline V gene data show CDR1 as SGHVS and CDR2 as FQNEAQ. The CDR3 runs to 16 residues. This clone occurred a few times. Its antigen is unknown. The source is a woman aged 60-70 years in good health and CMV-seropositive. Sequences were obtained from PBMCs. The J gene is TRBJ1-3, the V gene TRBV7-8, with D maybe TRBD1 (6 bases). CDR3 protein: CASSLDRVPTGNTIYF. As DNA, the CDR3 is TGTGCCAGCAGCTTAGACAGGGTCCCCACTGGAAACACCATATATTTT.